Presented here are 21 T cell receptor beta chains from one specimen sequenced in a study of blood T cell repertoires in COVID-19. TCRdb's copy holds only in-frame clones and misses some; the assay was immunoSEQ multiplex PCR. The sample lists roughly 80,000 clones; around 88% were seen once. The sample taken for sequencing was peripheral blood. These receptors came from a woman of 80 years or more with active or convalescent COVID-19.

In its sample, this clone was seen once. This rearrangement joins TRBV11-2 to TRBJ2-1; the match to TRBD2 covers 7 bases. Germline trimming cut 4 bases from V and 4 bases from J; bases unmatched to any gene: 7. This CDR3 comprises 15 residues. Germline lookup yields CDR1 SGHAT and CDR2 FQNNGV. CDR3 sequence (DNA): TGTGCCAGCAGCTCTCTAGCGGAGAGATACAATGAGCAGTTCTTC. Its translation: CASSSLAERYNEQFF.

This sequence joins TRBV3-1 (or the pseudogene TRBV3-2) and TRBJ1-1; D remains unclear. The CDR3 totals 14 residues. Germline CDR1 is LGHDT and CDR2 is YNNKEL (reference sequence). Trimming stripped 4 bases from V and 5 bases from J, with 14 bases between. CDR3 nucleotide sequence: TGTGCCAGCAGCCTTCGGGAGACGGGTACTGAAGCTTTCTTT. Residues: CASSLRETGTEAFF.

V is TRBV28 and J is TRBJ2-1; 10 bases are shared with TRBD2. Germline V CDR1 and CDR2: MDHEN, SYDVKM. The CDR3 consists of 16 residues. Losses at the gene ends were 3 bases for V and 7 bases for J; bases not matched to a gene: 9. CDR3 protein: CASSFSPSGSRNEQFF. The CDR3 DNA is TGTGCCAGCAGTTTCTCCCCTAGCGGGAGTCGTAATGAGCAGTTCTTC.

The CDR3 region is CASSREGLKGEQFF. CDR3 coding DNA: TGTGCCAGCAGTCGGGAGGGCCTCAAGGGTGAGCAGTTCTTC. The V gene is TRBV27, the J gene TRBJ2-1; 8 bases line up with TRBD2. Germline V gene sequence: CDR1 MNHEY, CDR2 SMNVEV (reference sequence). Losses at the gene ends were 5 bases for V and 9 bases for J; bases not matched to a gene: 9. The length of the CDR3 is 14 residues.

The CDR3 region is CASSPRENTEAFF. The CDR3, as DNA: TGTGCCAGCAGCCCACGGGAGAACACTGAAGCTTTCTTT. The chain recombines TRBV4-2 with TRBJ1-1; D unclear. This CDR3 has 13 residues. The germline V gene has CDR1 LGHNA and CDR2 YNFKEQ. Trimming took off 4 bases at V and 1 base at J, with 7 bases between the two ends.

The V gene is TRBV2, the J gene TRBJ2-1; D possibly corresponds to TRBD1 (6 bases). CDR1 SNHLY and CDR2 FYNNEI come from the germline V gene. The CDR3 consists of 13 residues. Trimming stripped 4 bases from V and 8 bases from J, with 12 bases between. The CDR3 loop is CASSAQGSHEQFF. Here the CDR3 DNA reads TGTGCCAGCAGTGCCCAGGGGTCGCATGAGCAGTTCTTC.

In its sample, this clone was seen once. The rearrangement links TRBV7-2 to TRBJ2-7; 9 nucleotides agree with TRBD2. The V segment lost 0 bases and the J segment 0 bases; nucleotides outside the gene matches: 6. The germline gives CDR1 SGHTA, CDR2 FQGNSA. The CDR3 has 17 residues. CDR3 residues: CASSLAPSGRSSYEQYF. In DNA form, the CDR3 reads TGTGCCAGCAGCTTAGCGCCCAGCGGGAGGAGCTCCTACGAGCAGTACTTC.

The chain uses TRBV29-1 and TRBJ1-2, with D unclear. The germline V gene encodes CDR1 SQVTM and CDR2 ANQGSEA. The CDR3 has 13 residues. Trimming cost V 6 bases and J 8 bases, with 19 bases left between them. This CDR3 is CSVVRPGGLGYTF. The DNA of the CDR3 is TGCAGCGTCGTTCGCCCGGGCGGGTTAGGCTACACCTTC.

The chain recombines TRBV28 with TRBJ2-6, with D possibly TRBD1 on 6 matching bases. Germline V gene data show CDR1 as MDHEN and CDR2 as SYDVKM. Between the trimmed V and J ends, which lost 6 bases and 3 bases, there was a span of 12 bases. There are 15 residues in the CDR3. The CDR3, as DNA: TGTGCCAGCAGGCTGAGGGGGAATGGGGCCAACGTCCTGACTTTC. Translated, it gives CASRLRGNGANVLTF.

The chain employs TRBV7-9 and TRBJ1-1; TRBD1 aligns across 7 bases. CDR3 length: 15 amino acids. CDR1 is SEHNR, CDR2 FQNEAQ, per germline (reference sequence). With 6 bases clipped from V and 1 base from J, the junction kept 8 bases outside the gene matches. CDR3: CASRPQTGKNTEAFF. For the CDR3, the DNA is TGTGCCAGCAGGCCGCAGACAGGGAAGAACACTGAAGCTTTCTTT.

V and J are TRBV4-1 and TRBJ2-2; 8 bases are a match to TRBD1. Germline CDR1 MGHRA, CDR2 YSYEKL. This CDR3 comprises 18 residues. J gave up 5 bases and V 1 base, and 12 bases lay outside the gene matches. CDR3 region: CASSQVRQGAGWTGELFF. CDR3 bases: TGCGCCAGCAGCCAAGTTCGGCAGGGGGCCGGGTGGACCGGGGAGCTGTTTTTT.

This clone is a singleton in its sample. This chain uses TRBV5-4 with TRBJ2-5, with 15 bases fitting TRBD2. Germline V gives CDR1 SGHNT, CDR2 YYREEE (reference sequence). This CDR3 region has 17 residues. With V trimmed by 4 bases and J by 5 bases, 9 bases remained unmatched. This chain's CDR3 is CASSHGTSGRRGETQYF. The CDR3 DNA reads as TGTGCCAGCAGCCACGGGACTAGCGGGAGGAGGGGGGAGACCCAGTACTTC.

V usage is TRBV9 and J usage is TRBJ1-6, with D uncertain. The CDR3 has 14 amino acids. CDR1 SGDLS and CDR2 YYNGEE come from the germline V gene. The V end was cut by 0 bases, the J end by 9 bases, with 10 bases between. In nucleotides, the CDR3 is TGTGCCAGCAGCGTAGGTACGGCGGGTTCACCCCTCCACTTT. Encoded protein: CASSVGTAGSPLHF.

The chain uses TRBV24-1 and TRBJ2-1; no clear D. Trimming removed 0 bases at V and 8 bases at J, with 22 bases between. CDR3 length: 18 amino acids. Germline CDR1 is KGHDR and CDR2 is SFDVKD. Here the CDR3 reads CATSDLWSAAVISDEQFF. The DNA for the CDR3 is TGTGCCACCAGTGATTTGTGGTCTGCCGCAGTAATCTCTGATGAGCAGTTCTTC.

J is TRBJ1-2 and V is TRBV4-1; 7 bases are a match to TRBD1. The CDR3 consists of 17 residues. Per germline, CDR1 MGHRA and CDR2 YSYEKL. J lost 7 bases, V lost 0 bases, and 14 bases had no gene match. CDR3 coding DNA: TGCGCCAGCAGCCAAGAACATAACAGGGGCAGATTACGTGGCTACACCTTC. Translation: CASSQEHNRGRLRGYTF.

The chain is built from TRBV27 and TRBJ2-5; possible D gene TRBD2, 6 bases. The CDR3 has 16 amino acids. The ends were cut back, 4 bases at V and 5 bases at J, with 20 bases in the middle. Germline-derived CDR1 and CDR2 are MNHEY and SMNVEV (reference sequence). CDR3 amino acids: CASSSLIREKGETQYF. The CDR3 DNA is TGTGCCAGCAGTTCCCTGATTCGGGAGAAGGGGGAGACCCAGTACTTC.

In DNA, the CDR3 is TGTGCCAGCTCCCCATTTGAAGGGAGGGCCAGAGAGCAGTTCTTC. Residues: CASSPFEGRAREQFF. V and J are TRBV18 and TRBJ2-1; 7 bases agree with TRBD2. V was pared by 6 bases and J by 10 bases, with 15 bases of the junction left unmatched. This CDR3 contains 15 residues. CDR1 KGHSH and CDR2 LQKENI come from the germline V gene.

The rearrangement uses TRBV18 and TRBJ2-5; 11 bases fit TRBD1. Germline CDR1 reads KGHSH; CDR2 reads LQKENI. V lost 0 bases to trimming and J lost 7 bases; unmatched junction nucleotides: 7. The CDR3 covers 16 residues. The CDR3 region is CASSPPLGTGGWTQYF. In nucleotides, the CDR3 is TGTGCCAGCTCACCACCGCTCGGGACAGGGGGATGGACCCAGTACTTC.

The rearrangement joins TRBV5-1 to TRBJ2-3; D is ambiguous. CDR1 is SGHRS and CDR2 is YFSETQ in the germline V gene. This CDR3 is built from 11 residues. V shed 2 bases and J shed 6 bases, with 4 bases lying between them. The CDR3 coding sequence is TGCGCCAGCAGCTTCAGGGATACGCAGTATTTT. This gives the protein CASSFRDTQYF. The variable domain in full, with the rest retrieved from reference TRBV5-1 and TRBJ2-3, is KAGVTQTPRYLIKTRGQQVTLSCSPISGHRSVSWYQQTPGQGLQFLFEYFSETQRNKGNFPGRFSGRQFSNSRSEMNVSTLELGDSALYLCASSFRDTQYFGPGTRLTVL.

The chain uses TRBV19 and TRBJ2-2, with TRBD1 identical over 9 bases. CDR1 is LNHDA and CDR2 is SQIVND in the germline V gene (reference sequence). The CDR3 loop spans 13 amino acids. The ends lost 6 bases at V and 4 bases at J; junction bases unmatched: 0. CDR3: CASRGQGTGELFF. Here the CDR3 DNA reads TGTGCCAGTAGGGGACAGGGCACCGGGGAGCTGTTTTTT.

The genes are TRBV12-3 or TRBV12-4 and TRBJ1-2; unclear D gene. V was pared by 5 bases and J by 7 bases, with 11 bases between. The CDR3 has 12 amino acids. In DNA form, the CDR3 reads TGTGCCAGCAGTCCCCGAGGCTCTGGCTACACCTTC. As protein: CASSPRGSGYTF.